These 21 T cell receptor beta chains originate from one sample sequenced in a study of T cell repertoires in aging, cancer and after chemotherapy. Rearranged V-D-J TRB sequences were amplified with a mixed TRB-A/B primer pool. TCRdb reprocessed the multiplex PCR reads via MiXCR and lists one record per CDR3 protein. The sample holds 1,500 to 2,000 distinct CDR3 sequences, approximately 25% seen once. TCR beta rearrangements were amplified from peripheral blood genomic DNA. The sample taken for sequencing was blood. The receptors here all came from a human donor with a solid tumor.

By frequency in the sample, this clonotype is large. The chain couples TRBV27 to TRBJ2-7; D assignment may be TRBD1 or TRBD2 (6 bases each). The CDR3 extends over 12 amino acids. CDR1 is MNHEY, CDR2 SMNVEV, per germline (reference sequence). V was shortened by 8 bases and J by 4 bases, with 12 bases between the two germline ends. Here the CDR3 DNA reads TGTGCCAGCCGGGGGCCTGGGTACGAGCAGTACTTC. Translated, it gives CASRGPGYEQYF.

Judged by abundance, this clonotype is large. This sequence joins TRBV6-5 and TRBJ1-5, with 8 bases that match TRBD1. Germline CDR1 MNHEY, CDR2 SVGAGI. The J segment lost 4 bases and the V segment lost 0 bases, leaving 8 bases of the junction unmatched. CDR3 length equals 17 residues. CDR3: CASSYSGQGVYNQPQHF. In nucleotides, the CDR3 is TGTGCCAGCAGTTACTCAGGACAGGGTGTCTATAATCAGCCCCAGCATTTT.

This clonotype was seen just once. The genes are TRBV4-2 and TRBJ1-3, with unresolved D. The CDR3 has 17 residues. Per germline, CDR1 LGHNA and CDR2 YNFKEQ. Trimming took 0 bases from V and 0 from J, leaving 12 bases between them. The CDR3 coding sequence is TGTGCCAGCAGCCAAGAGGGAACAGCACCCTCTGGAAACACCATATATTTT. Protein sequence: CASSQEGTAPSGNTIYF.

This clonotype is judged medium-sized. The V call is TRBV20-1, the J call TRBJ2-2; 14 positions agree with TRBD2. CDR1 DFQATT and CDR2 SNEGSKA come from the germline V gene (reference sequence). Trimming removed 1 base from V and 1 base from J; junction bases left unmatched: 8. The CDR3 contains 19 residues. Here the CDR3 reads CSARASGTSGRRNTGELFF. CDR3 nucleotide sequence: TGCAGTGCTAGAGCGTCTGGGACTAGCGGGAGACGGAACACCGGGGAGCTGTTTTTT.

In its sample, this clonotype ranks as medium-sized. The chain recombines TRBV27 with TRBJ1-1; 11 positions agree with TRBD1. This CDR3 is 16 amino acids long. The V gene end was trimmed by 5 bases and the J gene end by 1 base; junction bases not matched to a gene: 6. Germline V gene lookup returns CDR1 MNHEY and CDR2 SMNVEV (reference sequence). The CDR3 protein is CASSAGQGVPNTEAFF. For the CDR3, the DNA is TGTGCCAGCAGTGCGGGACAGGGGGTACCGAACACTGAAGCTTTCTTT.

This clonotype qualifies as medium-sized. The chain carries TRBV20-1 and TRBJ1-1, with D unresolved. Germline-derived CDR1 and CDR2 are DFQATT and SNEGSKA (reference sequence). The CDR3 is 12 residues long. Trimming removed 1 base at V and 4 bases at J, with 7 bases between. CDR3 region: CSARVRGTEAFF. The CDR3 coding sequence is TGCAGTGCTAGAGTTCGTGGCACTGAAGCTTTCTTT.

In its sample, this clonotype ranks as medium-sized. V usage is TRBV6-6 and J usage is TRBJ1-5, with D possibly being TRBD1 (5 bases). Germline V gene data show CDR1 as MNHNY and CDR2 as SVGAGI (reference sequence). This CDR3 contains 14 residues. Trimming took 11 bases from V and 2 from J, leaving 16 bases between them. The CDR3 reads CASHPGVRNQPQHF. The CDR3 coding sequence is TGTGCCTCGCATCCGGGGGTTCGCAATCAGCCCCAGCATTTT.

This clonotype is medium-sized by share. The chain joins TRBV20-1 to TRBJ2-2, with D uncertain. Germline V lookup: CDR1 DFQATT, CDR2 SNEGSKA (reference sequence). V was cut by 3 bases and J by 5 bases, with 10 bases left in between. This CDR3 spans 13 amino acids. The CDR3 reads CSASGPATGELFF. The CDR3 coding sequence is TGCAGTGCTAGCGGTCCAGCAACCGGGGAGCTGTTTTTT.

This clonotype is medium-sized in the sample. The V gene is TRBV20-1, the J gene TRBJ1-4; 8 nucleotides match TRBD1. The V gene's germline CDR1 is DFQATT and CDR2 SNEGSKA (reference sequence). The CDR3 is made up of 12 amino acids. After removal of 6 bases from V and 11 bases from J, the junction contained 8 bases not matched to a gene. The DNA of the CDR3 is TGCAGTGCAACGGACAGGGTGGATAAACTGTTTTTT. Its protein product is CSATDRVDKLFF.

This clonotype is labeled as medium-sized. V usage is TRBV20-1 and J usage is TRBJ1-2; D is ambiguous. This CDR3 comprises 12 residues. CDR1 and CDR2 from the germline V gene are DFQATT and SNEGSKA (reference sequence). V lost 3 bases, J lost 4 bases, and 9 bases lay in between. The CDR3 reads CSARWVSYGYTF. The CDR3 bases are TGCAGTGCTAGGTGGGTCTCCTATGGCTACACCTTC.

Judged by abundance, this clonotype is medium-sized. The gene calls are TRBV6-1 and TRBJ1-1; 9 bases fit TRBD1. Looked up from germline, CDR1 is MNHNS and CDR2 is SASEGT. The CDR3 totals 14 residues. J was trimmed by 1 base and V by 6 bases; bases with no gene match: 3. The CDR3, as DNA: TGTGCCAGCAGATGGACAGGGGAGAACACTGAAGCTTTCTTT. Translated, it gives CASRWTGENTEAFF.

This clonotype is classed as medium-sized (0.01 to 0.1%). The genes are TRBV7-2 and TRBJ1-6; D call uncertain. The ends were cut back, 3 bases at V and 0 bases at J, with 9 bases in the middle. The CDR3 extends over 16 amino acids. CDR1 is SGHTA, CDR2 FQGNSA, per germline. The CDR3 DNA follows: TGTGCCAGCAGCTTTGCCTCGAGCTCCTATAATTCACCCCTCCACTTT. Translating gives CASSFASSSYNSPLHF.

By proportion, this clonotype is medium-sized. V is TRBV6-1 and J is TRBJ1-1; 7 positions match TRBD1. V was clipped by 4 bases and J by 0 bases; unmatched bases: 2. The germline gives CDR1 MNHNS, CDR2 SASEGT. This CDR3 has 14 amino acids. DNA of the CDR3: TGTGCCAGCAGTGCCGACAGGGTGAACACTGAAGCTTTCTTT. The encoded protein is CASSADRVNTEAFF.

By sample fraction, this clonotype is large. The rearrangement uses TRBV6-5 and TRBJ1-2; D is perhaps TRBD1 (6 bases). CDR3 length: 13 residues. CDR1 and CDR2 (germline): MNHEY, SVGAGI. Trimming took off 4 bases at V and 8 bases at J, with 14 bases between the two ends. In nucleotides, the CDR3 is TGTGCCAGCAGTTCGCCGGGGGCACGAGGCTACACCTTC. Its protein is CASSSPGARGYTF.

This clonotype was observed a handful of times. In DNA form, the CDR3 reads TGTGCCAGCTCACCGACAGGGGCCCGCTTTCGCCCCCAGCATTTT. Translation: CASSPTGARFRPQHF. The genes are TRBV18 and TRBJ1-5; 8 bases map to TRBD1. Germline V gene lookup returns CDR1 KGHSH and CDR2 LQKENI. J lost 10 bases, V lost 3 bases, and 11 bases had no gene match. The CDR3 totals 15 residues.

This clonotype is labeled medium-sized. This chain uses TRBV27 with TRBJ1-5, with D possibly matching TRBD1 (6 bases). The length of the CDR3 is 14 residues. Germline V gene sequence: CDR1 MNHEY, CDR2 SMNVEV (reference sequence). V lost 5 bases and J 7 bases, leaving 15 bases between the germline ends. In DNA form, the CDR3 reads TGTGCCAGCAGTCCCATGAGGGGGGGCCAGCCCCAGCATTTT. It encodes CASSPMRGGQPQHF.

The chain joins TRBV5-8 to TRBJ2-1, with 9 nucleotides matching TRBD2. J gave up 2 bases and V 4 bases, and 10 bases lay outside the gene matches. In germline, CDR1 is SGHTS, CDR2 YDEGEE. The CDR3 extends over 17 amino acids. The DNA for the CDR3 is TGTGCCAGCAGCGACAGGTTAGCGGGAGACCCCTACAATGAGCAGTTCTTC. It yields the protein CASSDRLAGDPYNEQFF.

This clonotype is medium-sized (0.01 to 0.1%) in the sample. The chain has TRBV20-1 and TRBJ1-5, with 9 positions matching TRBD1. CDR3 size: 18 residues. The J segment lost 0 bases and the V segment lost 0 bases, leaving 9 bases of the junction unmatched. The germline gives CDR1 DFQATT, CDR2 SNEGSKA (reference sequence). CDR3 in DNA: TGCAGTGCTAGAGATGTCAGGGGGACAGGGTATAGCAATCAGCCCCAGCATTTT. Residues: CSARDVRGTGYSNQPQHF.

There are a few counts of this clonotype. The junction differs from germline at one of its ends, possibly a read error. The chain employs TRBV5-4 and TRBJ1-2; the match to TRBD1 covers 12 bases. Germline CDR1 and CDR2: SGHNT and YYREEE (reference sequence). CDR3 size: 15 residues. Here the CDR3 reads CASSEGQGANYGYTF. Written as DNA, the CDR3 is TGCGCCAGCAGCGAGGGACAGGGGGCGAACTATGGCTACACCTTC.

By sample fraction, this clonotype is medium-sized (0.01 to 0.1%). The rearrangement uses TRBV6-5 and TRBJ1-1, with 8 bases fitting TRBD1. Germline CDR1 MNHEY, CDR2 SVGAGI. Unmatched junction bases numbered 2, after V lost 4 bases and J lost 1 base. This CDR3 has 14 amino acids. DNA of the CDR3: TGTGCCAGCAGTTGGGACAGGAAGAACACTGAAGCTTTCTTT. Translated, it gives CASSWDRKNTEAFF.

This clonotype qualifies as medium-sized. The chain couples TRBV19 to TRBJ2-1; 8 bases are a match to TRBD2. With V trimmed by 1 base and J by 9 bases, 8 bases remained unmatched. Germline CDR1 LNHDA, CDR2 SQIVND (reference sequence). The CDR3 runs 15 residues. The CDR3 region has the DNA TGTGCCAGTAGTATAGCTAGCGCCGGGGGGGCTGAGCAGTTCTTC. Translating gives CASSIASAGGAEQFF.